Each of the 20 T cell receptor beta chains below was sequenced from the same sample in a study of post-analysis software for immune sequencing data. These receptors' antigens are unknown. Included in the TCR beta cDNA libraries were unique molecular identifiers. TCRdb recomputed calls from the PCR reads with MiXCR, one row per CDR3 protein. The top ten hold 4.9% of the sample, which has some 800,000 distinct CDR3 sequences, roughly 46% seen once. Overall study findings and caveats: Four or five TRBV segments, TRBV5-6, TRBV5-1 and TRBV20-1 among them, were found more frequent in patients than controls.

The sequenced material came from blood. The receptors come from a girl aged 5-17 years with multiple sclerosis.

This chain links TRBV7-2 with TRBJ2-7; 10 bases align to TRBD2. The CDR3 is 14 amino acids. V was pared by 6 bases and J by 3 bases, with 5 bases of the junction left unmatched. Germline CDR1 SGHTA, CDR2 FQGNSA. The CDR3 sequence: CASSLRLAGYEQYF. The CDR3 nucleotides read TGTGCCAGCAGTTTAAGACTAGCGGGCTACGAGCAGTACTTC.

In its sample, this clonotype was seen a few times. This chain joins TRBV27 and TRBJ2-5, with 9 bases aligning to TRBD2. This CDR3 region has 14 residues. Germline CDR1 is MNHEY and CDR2 is SMNVEV (reference sequence). The ends lost 4 bases at V and 9 bases at J; junction bases unmatched: 9. CDR3 in amino acids: CASSSSRGRGSQYF. The DNA for the CDR3 is TGTGCCAGCAGTTCCAGTCGCGGGAGGGGATCCCAGTACTTC.

The CDR3 is CASSLVRGQQETQFF. Here the CDR3 DNA reads TGTGCCAGCAGCTTAGTCAGGGGGCAACAAGAGACCCAGTTCTTC. This rearrangement joins TRBV7-8 to TRBJ2-5; 8 positions match TRBD1. The J call may be mistaken, given a closer DNA end match to TRBJ2-1. The CDR3 totals 15 residues. Germline loops: CDR1 SGHVS, CDR2 FQNEAQ.

This clonotype was seen only a few times. The rearrangement links TRBV12-3 or TRBV12-4 to TRBJ1-2; maybe TRBD1 (6 bases). The CDR3 sequence is 14 residues long. The V end lost 1 base, the J end lost 5 bases, and 11 bases lay between the germline ends. The CDR3 sequence: CASSLGTEAYGYTF. The CDR3 coding sequence is TGTGCCAGCAGTTTAGGGACAGAGGCGTATGGCTACACCTTC.

This clonotype was picked up a small number of times. The chain is built from TRBV7-9 and TRBJ2-7, with 7 bases fitting TRBD1. The CDR3 runs 14 residues. Germline trimming cut 4 bases from V and 4 bases from J; bases unmatched to any gene: 7. Germline lookup yields CDR1 SEHNR and CDR2 FQNEAQ (reference sequence). The CDR3 loop is CASSSPDRDYEQYF. The DNA of the CDR3 is TGTGCCAGCAGCTCCCCTGACAGGGATTACGAGCAGTACTTC.

CDR3 DNA sequence: TGCAGTGCTAAGGTGGCGGGAAGGGGGGCAGATACGCAGTATTTT. This gives the protein CSAKVAGRGADTQYF. This chain joins TRBV20-1 and TRBJ2-3; the D gene could be TRBD1 or TRBD2 (6 bases each). The length of the CDR3 is 15 residues. Per germline, CDR1 DFQATT and CDR2 SNEGSKA (reference sequence). The ends were cut back, 4 bases at V and 4 bases at J, with 18 bases in the middle.

Written as DNA, the CDR3 is TGTGCCAGCAGTCTAAGGCAGTTGGCTGAAGCTTTCTTT. It translates to CASSLRQLAEAFF. V usage is TRBV6-5 and J usage is TRBJ1-1; D remains unclear. The germline V gene has CDR1 MNHEY and CDR2 SVGAGI. Trimming removed 5 bases from V and 6 bases from J, with 13 bases in between. This CDR3 contains 13 residues.

The chain is built from TRBV7-2 and TRBJ1-2; no clear D gene. Trimming left V 4 bases short and J 5 bases short, with 11 bases between. Germline assignment: CDR1 SGHTA and CDR2 FQGNSA. The CDR3 consists of 13 residues. CDR3 sequence (DNA): TGTGCCAGCAGCTCCCCGAATGGATATGGCTACACCTTC. Its protein is CASSSPNGYGYTF.

The chain joins TRBV7-9 to TRBJ2-1; 7 nucleotides align to TRBD2. The length of the CDR3 is 16 residues. With 4 bases clipped from V and 4 bases from J, the junction kept 10 bases outside the gene matches. Germline V gives CDR1 SEHNR, CDR2 FQNEAQ (reference sequence). The CDR3 region has the DNA TGTGCCAGCAGCTCTCCTCAGCGGGGTCCATACAATGAGCAGTTCTTC. Its protein product is CASSSPQRGPYNEQFF.

The sample holds a few counts of this clonotype. The chain recombines TRBV4-1 with TRBJ2-1; a weak D match, TRBD2 (5 bases). The CDR3 has 16 amino acids. Germline V gene sequence: CDR1 MGHRA, CDR2 YSYEKL. V gave up 7 bases and J gave up 4 bases, with 20 bases separating them. CDR3 nucleotide sequence: TGCGCCAGCACCCGGGGATTGGCTGAGAGGTACAATGAGCAGTTCTTC. It yields the protein CASTRGLAERYNEQFF.

V gene TRBV29-1 combines with J gene TRBJ2-5; D call uncertain. Germline V lookup: CDR1 SQVTM, CDR2 ANQGSEA. The CDR3 covers 14 residues. V lost 0 bases and J lost 3, with 11 bases in between. The CDR3 loop reads CSVEDHGGKETQYF. The CDR3 DNA reads TGCAGCGTTGAAGATCACGGCGGTAAAGAGACCCAGTACTTC.

Only a few counts were recorded for this clonotype. The rearrangement uses TRBV7-3 and TRBJ2-3; 8 bases are shared with TRBD2. Germline V gene data show CDR1 as SGHTA and CDR2 as FQGTGA. V shed 4 bases and J 2 bases; nucleotides not matched to a gene: 5. This CDR3 is 15 amino acids long. The CDR3 region has the DNA TGTGCCAGCAGCTGGACGGGAGGGATCACAGATACGCAGTATTTT. It translates to CASSWTGGITDTQYF.

The genes are TRBV29-1 and TRBJ1-1, with D tentatively TRBD1 (5 bases). Per the germline V gene, CDR1 is SQVTM and CDR2 is ANQGSEA. The CDR3 contains 15 residues. V dropped 4 bases and J dropped 3 bases, with 18 bases sitting between them. The CDR3 loop reads CSVVSWGTRDTEAFF. The CDR3 DNA reads TGCAGCGTTGTATCTTGGGGGACTAGGGACACTGAAGCTTTCTTT.

The V call is TRBV20-1, the J call TRBJ2-7, with 8 bases identical to TRBD2. The CDR3 sequence is 15 residues long. Germline V gives CDR1 DFQATT, CDR2 SNEGSKA (reference sequence). With V trimmed by 0 bases and J by 5 bases, 9 bases remained unmatched. In DNA form, the CDR3 reads TGCAGTGCTAGAGATACCGGGAGGGCCTTCCACGAGCAGTACTTC. Translating gives CSARDTGRAFHEQYF.

The chain employs TRBV7-9 and TRBJ2-7, with TRBD1 identical over 8 bases. V shed 7 bases, J shed 2 bases, and the junction held 7 bases outside the gene matches. There are 14 residues in the CDR3. Germline values: CDR1 SEHNR, CDR2 FQNEAQ (reference sequence). CDR3 bases: TGTGCCAGCACCCACCGGGACAGGCCCTACGAGCAGTACTTC. Its translation: CASTHRDRPYEQYF.

The V and J genes are TRBV29-1 and TRBJ2-5; 7 positions agree with TRBD1. V trimming: 3 bases; J trimming: 5 bases; junction bases outside the gene matches: 9. The CDR3 has 14 residues. Germline V gives CDR1 SQVTM, CDR2 ANQGSEA. The CDR3 protein is CSVELGQRGETQYF. DNA of the CDR3: TGCAGCGTTGAGTTGGGACAGAGGGGGGAGACCCAGTACTTC.

V is TRBV3-1 and J is TRBJ2-1; 9 bases are shared with TRBD1. CDR3 length: 15 residues. Germline CDR1 and CDR2: LGHDT and YNNKEL (reference sequence). V dropped 4 bases and J dropped 8; count of bases not matched to a gene: 9. CDR3 sequence (DNA): TGTGCCAGCAGCCCTACCGGGACAGGGAAGGATGAGCAGTTCTTC. Protein product: CASSPTGTGKDEQFF.

J is TRBJ1-6 and V is TRBV18, with no clear D. This CDR3 contains 15 residues. The V gene's germline CDR1 is KGHSH and CDR2 LQKENI. The V gene lost 2 bases and the J gene lost 1 base, with 6 bases spanning the gap. In DNA, the CDR3 is TGTGCCAGCTCACCAAGGGATTCCTATAATTCACCCCTCCACTTT. This gives the protein CASSPRDSYNSPLHF.

This clonotype showed up just a few times. The V gene is TRBV5-5, the J gene TRBJ2-7; the match to TRBD1 covers 8 bases. The ends lost 2 bases at V and 3 bases at J; junction bases unmatched: 16. The CDR3 has 18 residues. CDR1 SGHKS and CDR2 YYEKEE come from the germline V gene (reference sequence). CDR3 DNA: TGTGCCAGCAGCTTCAGCGGACAGGGAAAGCCCCTTGACTACGAGCAGTACTTC. It encodes CASSFSGQGKPLDYEQYF.

This clonotype was seen more than once but under ten times. This sequence joins TRBV12-3 or TRBV12-4 and TRBJ2-1; 9 nucleotides agree with TRBD2. The CDR3 contains 16 residues. V lost 2 bases and J lost 6; bases outside the gene matches: 8. The CDR3 spells CASSLSGGRAGNEQFF. CDR3 bases: TGTGCCAGCAGTTTATCAGGCGGGAGGGCTGGCAATGAGCAGTTCTTC.